The text below deals with one T cell receptor beta chain. This specimen belongs to a study of blood T cell repertoires in COVID-19. From germline, CDR1 is SGHTA and CDR2 FQGNSA. V lost 5 bases and J 6 bases, leaving 17 bases between the germline ends. There are 14 residues in the CDR3. Sequencing used immunoSEQ multiplex PCR; TCRdb keeps in-frame clones, though not all of them. Seen here are roughly 50,000 clones, over 80% observed once, and the top ten hold roughly 55%. This clonotype originated in a man aged 65 to 85 with acute or convalescent COVID-19. The rearrangement links TRBV7-2 to TRBJ2-7, with D possibly matching TRBD2 (5 bases). What was sequenced was peripheral blood. This CDR3 reads CASSPRTGEGEQYF. In DNA, the CDR3 is TGTGCCAGCAGCCCACGGACCGGAGAGGGCGAGCAGTACTTC. The variable domain in full, with the rest retrieved from reference TRBV7-2 and TRBJ2-7, is GAGVSQSPSNKVTEKGKDVELRCDPISGHTALYWYRQSLGQGLEFLIYFQGNSAPDKSGLPSDRFSAERTGGSVSTLTIQRTQQEDSAVYLCASSPRTGEGEQYFGPGTRLTVT.